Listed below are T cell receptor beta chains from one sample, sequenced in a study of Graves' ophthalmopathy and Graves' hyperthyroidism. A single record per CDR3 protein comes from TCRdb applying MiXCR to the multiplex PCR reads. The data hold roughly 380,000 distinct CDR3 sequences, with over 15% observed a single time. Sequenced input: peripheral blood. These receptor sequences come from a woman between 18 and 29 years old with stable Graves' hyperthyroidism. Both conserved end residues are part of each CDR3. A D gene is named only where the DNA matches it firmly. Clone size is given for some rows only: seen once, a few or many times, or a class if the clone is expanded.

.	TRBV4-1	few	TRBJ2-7	CASSKTGTPYEQYF	TGCGCCAGCAGCAAAACCGGGACACCCTACGAGCAGTACTTC
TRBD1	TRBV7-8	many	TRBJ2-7	CASSLAGGDEQYF	TGTGCCAGCAGCTTAGCAGGGGGCGACGAGCAGTACTTC
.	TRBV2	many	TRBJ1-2	CASSPGPGYTF	TGTGCCAGCAGCCCGGGACCTGGCTACACCTTC
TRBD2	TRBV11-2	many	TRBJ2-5	CASSLSGALRMETQYF	TGTGCCAGCAGCTTAAGCGGGGCCCTCCGGATGGAGACCCAGTACTTC
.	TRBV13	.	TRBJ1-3	CASSLEPGFGNTIYF	TGTGCCAGCAGCTTAGAACCAGGGTTCGGAAACACCATATATTTT
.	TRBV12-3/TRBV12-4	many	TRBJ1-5	CASRLGTVGNQPQHF	TGTGCCAGCAGGTTAGGTACAGTTGGCAATCAGCCCCAGCATTTT
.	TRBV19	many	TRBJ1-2	CASSIDLTNYGYTF	TGTGCCAGTAGTATAGATCTCACTAACTATGGCTACACCTTC
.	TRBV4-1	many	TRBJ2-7	CASSIQGGSEQYF	TGCGCCAGCAGCATCCAGGGAGGAAGCGAGCAGTACTTC
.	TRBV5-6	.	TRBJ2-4	CASSPVGATGKNIKYF	TGTGCCAGCAGTCCGGTGGGGGCAACGGGCAAAAACATTAAGTACTTC
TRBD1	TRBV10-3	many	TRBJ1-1	CAISDGGRGSTEAFF	TGTGCCATCAGTGATGGAGGCAGGGGGAGCACTGAAGCTTTCTTT
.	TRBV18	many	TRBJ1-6	CASSPWDTVALGGPLHF	TGTGCCAGCTCGCCATGGGACACCGTCGCCTTGGGTGGACCCCTCCACTTT
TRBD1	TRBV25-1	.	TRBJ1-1	CASSEYKGQGNSEAFF	TGTGCCAGCAGTGAATATAAAGGACAGGGTAATAGTGAAGCTTTCTTT
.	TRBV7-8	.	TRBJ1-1	CASSLSRWTVTEAFF	TGTGCCAGCAGCTTATCTCGGTGGACAGTTACTGAAGCTTTCTTT
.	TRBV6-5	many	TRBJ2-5	CASSYLRETQYF	TGTGCCAGCAGTTATCTTCGGGAGACCCAGTACTTC
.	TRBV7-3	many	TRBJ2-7	CASSLNPRQDLYEQYF	TGTGCCAGCAGCTTAAACCCTAGGCAGGACCTATACGAGCAGTACTTC
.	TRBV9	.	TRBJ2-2	CASSVGPRTGNTGELFF	TGTGCCAGCAGCGTAGGCCCCCGAACAGGGAACACCGGGGAGCTGTTTTTT
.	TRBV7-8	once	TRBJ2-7	CASSSRRDMSYEQYF	TGTGCCAGCAGCTCTCGAAGGGACATGTCCTACGAGCAGTACTTC
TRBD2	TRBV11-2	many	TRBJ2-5	CASSLVPSGGQETQYF	TGTGCCAGCAGCTTAGTTCCCAGCGGGGGGCAGGAGACCCAGTACTTC
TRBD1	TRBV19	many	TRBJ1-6	CARPDRGLYENSPLHF	TGTGCCAGGCCGGACAGGGGGCTTTACGAGAATTCACCCCTCCACTTT
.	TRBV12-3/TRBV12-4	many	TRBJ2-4	CASTLELGGTIAKNIQYF	TGTGCCAGCACCTTGGAGCTGGGGGGAACGATAGCCAAAAACATTCAGTACTTC
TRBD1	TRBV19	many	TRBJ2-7	CASSITWTGADEQYF	TGTGCCAGTAGTATTACATGGACAGGGGCGGACGAGCAGTACTTC
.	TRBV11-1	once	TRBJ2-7	CASSPRSSYTYEQYF	TGTGCCAGCAGCCCAAGGTCGTCGTATACCTACGAGCAGTACTTC
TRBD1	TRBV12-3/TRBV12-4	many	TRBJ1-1	CASSLGTGGPMNTEAFF	TGTGCCAGCAGTTTAGGGACAGGGGGCCCCATGAACACTGAAGCTTTCTTT
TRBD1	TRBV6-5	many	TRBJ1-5	CASRVLRGYSNQPQHF	TGTGCCAGCAGAGTACTCAGGGGGTATAGCAATCAGCCCCAGCATTTT
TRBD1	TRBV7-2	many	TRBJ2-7	CASSFDRGSYEQYF	TGTGCCAGCAGCTTCGACAGGGGCAGTTACGAGCAGTACTTC
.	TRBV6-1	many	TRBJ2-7	CASSVERYYEQYF	TGTGCCAGCAGTGTGGAGAGATACTACGAGCAGTACTTC
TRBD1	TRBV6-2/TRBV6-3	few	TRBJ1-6	CASSYRGVSSYNSPLHF	TGTGCCAGCAGCTACAGGGGTGTGAGCTCCTATAATTCACCCCTCCACTTT
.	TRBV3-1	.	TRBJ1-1	CASSQEWTANTEAFF	TGTGCCAGCAGCCAAGAGTGGACAGCGAACACTGAAGCTTTCTTT
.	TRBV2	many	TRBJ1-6	CASRARGESPLHF	TGTGCCAGTCGGGCCAGGGGTGAATCACCCCTCCACTTT
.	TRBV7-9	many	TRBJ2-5	CASSQQGWETQYF	TGTGCCAGCAGCCAGCAGGGGTGGGAGACCCAGTACTTC
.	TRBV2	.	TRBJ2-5	CASLGNNQETQYF	TGTGCCAGCCTGGGGAACAATCAAGAGACCCAGTACTTC
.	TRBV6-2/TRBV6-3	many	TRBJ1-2	CASTTGFYGYTF	TGTGCCAGCACCACAGGTTTTTATGGCTACACCTTC
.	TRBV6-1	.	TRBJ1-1	CASSGAYTEAFF	TGTGCCAGCAGTGGGGCCTACACTGAAGCTTTCTTT
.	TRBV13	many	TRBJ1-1	CASSHPQQGLTIPVNTEAFF	TGTGCCAGCAGCCATCCCCAACAGGGCCTAACCATCCCAGTGAACACTGAAGCTTTCTTT
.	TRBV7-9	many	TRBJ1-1	CASSLEAEAFF	TGTGCCAGCAGCTTAGAAGCTGAAGCTTTCTTT
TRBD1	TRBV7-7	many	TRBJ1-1	CASRGVQVETEAFF	TGTGCTAGCAGGGGGGTGCAGGTCGAGACTGAAGCTTTCTTT
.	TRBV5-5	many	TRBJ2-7	CASSLEATYEQYF	TGTGCCAGCAGCTTGGAGGCCACCTACGAGCAGTACTTC
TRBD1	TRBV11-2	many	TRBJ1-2	CASSFGQGSYGYTF	TGTGCCAGCAGCTTTGGACAGGGTTCCTATGGCTACACCTTC
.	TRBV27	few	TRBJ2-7	CASSARRNSYEQYF	TGTGCCAGCAGCGCACGACGTAACTCCTACGAGCAGTACTTC
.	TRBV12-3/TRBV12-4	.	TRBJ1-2	CASSPSRFGAGYAF	TGTGCCAGCAGCCCTAGCCGCTTTGGAGCTGGCTACGCCTTC